The rows below give T cell receptor beta chains drawn from one sample of a study of metastatic and nonmetastatic thyroid tumors. Using MiXCR, TCRdb re-called clones from the PCR reads. The sample holds more than 5,500 clones, approximately 40% seen once. The sample taken for sequencing was tumor tissue. These receptor sequences come from a female donor with papillary thyroid cancer or a benign thyroid nodule (not recorded which). Some clones in this sample may be carry-over from other donors' samples. Both conserved end residues are part of each CDR3. The D gene is left open where the match is weak. Clone size is shown for a subset of rows, as once, few, many or a class of expanded clone.

-,TRBV3-1,-,TRBJ1-1,TGTGCCAGCCAGCCTGTCGGAGGGATTAGGAACACTGAAGCTTTCTTT,CASQPVGGIRNTEAFF
-,TRBV20-1,-,TRBJ1-2,TGCAGTGCTAGGGACATCGATTTGACAGGTGCTAGCCACACCTTC,CSARDIDLTGASHTF
-,TRBV2,TRBD1,TRBJ1-2,TGTGCCAGCAATGGACAGGGATCTCTCGACTATGGCTACACCTTC,CASNGQGSLDYGYTF
large,TRBV4-1,-,TRBJ2-3,TGCGCCAGCAGCCAAGGGGTGCCCGGAGATACGCAGTATTTT,CASSQGVPGDTQYF
-,TRBV4-3,TRBD1,TRBJ2-7,TGCGCCAGCAGCCGAGGGGTTCCGGGACAGGGGTCCCCCTACGAGCAGTACTTC,CASSRGVPGQGSPYEQYF
large,TRBV6-2/TRBV6-3,-,TRBJ2-5,TGTGCCAGCAGTTACTCGGTCGGGAAAGAGACCCAGTACTTC,CASSYSVGKETQYF
-,TRBV3-1,TRBD1,TRBJ2-2,TGTGCCAGCAGCCAAGGGACAGGGGGCACCGGGGAGCTGTTTTTT,CASSQGTGGTGELFF
few,TRBV4-2,TRBD2,TRBJ2-7,TGTGCCAGCAGCCCCTCAGCCCGGACTAGCGGTATGGAAAGCTCCTACGAGCAGTACTTC,CASSPSARTSGMESSYEQYF
-,TRBV6-1,TRBD1,TRBJ2-1,TGTGCCAGCAGAACCAACCCGGGACAGGGCTTTCGTGAGCAGTTCTTC,CASRTNPGQGFREQFF
-,TRBV29-1,-,TRBJ2-5,TGCAGCGTTGTAGGGTGGGGAGAGACCCAGTACTTC,CSVVGWGETQYF
-,TRBV28,-,TRBJ1-1,TGTGCCAGCAGTCGGGGACGGCGCGGGGACACTGAAGCTTTCTTT,CASSRGRRGDTEAFF
-,TRBV5-1,-,TRBJ2-1,TGCGCCAGCAGCTTGGAACAAAGCGCCCGAAGCAATGAGCAGTTCTTC,CASSLEQSARSNEQFF
medium-sized,TRBV29-1,TRBD1,TRBJ2-6,TGCAGCGTTGGACAGGGGGCGAGATTTGGGGCCAACGTCCTGACTTTC,CSVGQGARFGANVLTF
-,TRBV28,-,TRBJ2-7,TGTGCCAGCAGTTTATCGTTCACAGGGACGCGTTCCTACGAGCAGTACTTC,CASSLSFTGTRSYEQYF
once,TRBV9,-,TRBJ2-3,TGTGCCAGCAGCTGTGGCTCGGGCGTTGATACGCGGTATTTT,CASSCGSGVDTRYF
few,TRBV6-1,TRBD1,TRBJ1-6,TGTGCCAGCAGGGGGACAGGGAGGGGTTCACCCCTCCACTTT,CASRGTGRGSPLHF
-,TRBV7-9,-,TRBJ2-7,TGTGCCAGCAGCTCCTGGGCCGCAGGGGTGGACGAGCAGTACTTC,CASSSWAAGVDEQYF
-,TRBV19,-,TRBJ1-1,TGTGCCAGTAGTGGACATGGCAACACTGAAGCTTTCTTT,CASSGHGNTEAFF
-,TRBV19,-,TRBJ2-6,TGTGCCAGTAGTAGCCTCTCGGGGAAGGCTGGGGCCAACGTCCTGACTTTC,CASSSLSGKAGANVLTF
-,TRBV29-1,TRBD1,TRBJ1-3,TGCAGCGTTGGGTTGGGACAGGCTGGAAACACCATATATTTT,CSVGLGQAGNTIYF
-,TRBV6-1,-,TRBJ2-2,TGTGCCAGCAGTCGAAGTCCCGGGACGGGGACCGGGGAGCTGTTTTTT,CASSRSPGTGTGELFF
-,TRBV7-2,-,TRBJ2-7,TGTGCCAGCAGCTTATGGACGGAGTCCTACGAGCAGTACTTC,CASSLWTESYEQYF
hyperexpanded,TRBV27,-,TRBJ1-5,TGTGCCAGCAGTTCGGGCAATCAGCCCCAGCATTTT,CASSSGNQPQHF
-,TRBV7-6,TRBD1,TRBJ1-6,TGTGCCAGCAGCTTAGAAGGTGGATTAGGACAGGGCAGTTCACCCCTCCACTTT,CASSLEGGLGQGSSPLHF